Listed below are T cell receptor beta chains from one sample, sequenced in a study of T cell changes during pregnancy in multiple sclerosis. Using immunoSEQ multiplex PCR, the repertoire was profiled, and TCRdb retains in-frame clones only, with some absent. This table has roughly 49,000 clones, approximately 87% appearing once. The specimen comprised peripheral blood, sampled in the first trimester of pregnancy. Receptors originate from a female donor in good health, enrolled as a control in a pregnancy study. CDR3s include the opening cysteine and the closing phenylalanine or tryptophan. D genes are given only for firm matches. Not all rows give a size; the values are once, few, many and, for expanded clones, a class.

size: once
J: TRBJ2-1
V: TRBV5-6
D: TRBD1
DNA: TGTGCCAGCAGCTTGGGGGGCAGGGGGAATTTCTACAATGAGCAGTTCTTC
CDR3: CASSLGGRGNFYNEQFF

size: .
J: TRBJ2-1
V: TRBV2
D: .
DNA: TGTGCCAGCAGTGAAGGCGGGGCCTCCTACAATGAGCAGTTCTTC
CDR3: CASSEGGASYNEQFF

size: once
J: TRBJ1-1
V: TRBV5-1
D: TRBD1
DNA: TGCGCCAGCAGCTATTCCATCCCCGGGACAGGGAGTACTGAAGCTTTCTTT
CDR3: CASSYSIPGTGSTEAFF

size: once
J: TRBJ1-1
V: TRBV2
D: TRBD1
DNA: TGTGCCAGCATAGACAGGGGGAGGACTGAAGCTTTCTTT
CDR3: CASIDRGRTEAFF

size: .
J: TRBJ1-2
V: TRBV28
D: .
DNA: TGTGCCAGCAGTTTAACCGGACAGAACTATGGCTACACCTTC
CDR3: CASSLTGQNYGYTF

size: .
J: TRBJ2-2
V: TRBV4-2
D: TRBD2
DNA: TGTGCCAGCACCTCAAGAGTTACTAGCGGGACGAACACCGGGGAGCTGTTTTTT
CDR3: CASTSRVTSGTNTGELFF

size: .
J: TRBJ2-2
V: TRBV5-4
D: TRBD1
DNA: TGTGCCAGCAGCCTGGGACAGGGGAACACCGGGGAGCTGTTTTTT
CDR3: CASSLGQGNTGELFF

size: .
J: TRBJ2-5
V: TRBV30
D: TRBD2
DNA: TGTGCCTGGAGTAGGGAGGGCGGGGAGACCCAGTACTTC
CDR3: CAWSREGGETQYF

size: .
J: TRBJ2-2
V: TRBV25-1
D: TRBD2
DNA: TGTGCCAGCTCTCTGGCTAGCGGTTACGGGGAGCTGTTTTTT
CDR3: CASSLASGYGELFF

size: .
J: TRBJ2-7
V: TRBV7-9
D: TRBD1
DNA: TGTGCCAGCAGCTTAGTACGGGACAGGACCTACGAGCAGTACTTC
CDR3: CASSLVRDRTYEQYF

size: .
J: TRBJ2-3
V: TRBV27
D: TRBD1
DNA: TGTGCCAGAATCATCCCCCCCCGTAGGACAGGGGGGACAGATACGCAGTATTTT
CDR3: CARIIPPRRTGGTDTQYF

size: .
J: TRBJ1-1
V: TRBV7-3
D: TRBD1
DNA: TGTGCCAGCAGCCAGGGGGCGAACACTGAAGCTTTCTTT
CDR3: CASSQGANTEAFF

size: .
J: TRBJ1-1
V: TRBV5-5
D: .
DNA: TGTGCCAGCAGTTGGGGACACCGCACTGAAGCTTTCTTT
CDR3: CASSWGHRTEAFF

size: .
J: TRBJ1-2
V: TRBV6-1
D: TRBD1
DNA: TGTGCCAGCAGTGTATCCCTACAGGGGTACTACACCTTC
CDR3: CASSVSLQGYYTF

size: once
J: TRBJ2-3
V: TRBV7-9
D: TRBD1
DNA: TGTGCCAGCAGCTCACAGGGGGCAGATACGCAGTATTTT
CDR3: CASSSQGADTQYF

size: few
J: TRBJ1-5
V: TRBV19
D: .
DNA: TGTGCCAGTAGCCACAGCCCTTATAGCAATCAGCCCCAGCATTTT
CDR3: CASSHSPYSNQPQHF

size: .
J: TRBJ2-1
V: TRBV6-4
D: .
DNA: TGTGCCAGCAGTGACGCCGAGAAGAATGAGCAGTTCTTC
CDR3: CASSDAEKNEQFF

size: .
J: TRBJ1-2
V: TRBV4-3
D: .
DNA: TGCGCCAGCAGCCATTCCGCGGGAGGCTACACCTTC
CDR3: CASSHSAGGYTF

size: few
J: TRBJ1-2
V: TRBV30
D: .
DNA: TGTGCCTGGAGTTCCTCCCGTGGCTACACCTTC
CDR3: CAWSSSRGYTF

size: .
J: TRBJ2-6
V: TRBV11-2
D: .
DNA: TGTGCCAGCAGCTTAGAACCCGCGACTAGGCGCTCTGGGGCCAACGTCCTGACTTTC
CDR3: CASSLEPATRRSGANVLTF

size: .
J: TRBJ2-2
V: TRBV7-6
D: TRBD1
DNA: TGTGCCAGCAGCCGGACAGGGGGGTCCGGGGAGCTGTTTTTT
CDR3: CASSRTGGSGELFF

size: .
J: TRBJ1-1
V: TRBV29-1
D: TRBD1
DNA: TGCAGCGTCCGGGACAGCTTCATGAACACTGAAGCTTTCTTT
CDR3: CSVRDSFMNTEAFF